The 21 T cell receptor beta chains reported below all come from one sample, sequenced in a study of cytomegalovirus exposure and HLA in healthy donors. Here immunoSEQ multiplex PCR was the method, and the copy in TCRdb shows in-frame clones only, minus some. The table includes under 250,000 clones, 90% to 95% detected once. Sequencing was carried out using PBMCs. These receptors were collected from a woman aged 18 to 35 in good health and CMV-seronegative.

The V call is TRBV10-3, the J call TRBJ1-2; D call uncertain. V shed 3 bases and J shed 6 bases, with 23 bases lying between them. The CDR3 spans 17 residues. Germline CDR1 reads ENHRY; CDR2 reads SYGVKD. The CDR3 loop is CAISDPTSPRAGNGYTF. Written as DNA, the CDR3 is TGTGCCATCAGTGACCCCACCAGTCCCAGAGCGGGCAATGGCTACACCTTC.

This clone was picked up a small number of times. A read error may account for a junction end that differs from germline. The CDR3 DNA reads as TGTGCCAGCAGCTTATTGGGCTTCTGGGACTTC. Protein: CASSLLGFWDF. The gene calls are TRBV7-9 and TRBJ2-7, with no clear D. Germline V gene sequence: CDR1 SEHNR, CDR2 FQNEAQ (reference sequence). The CDR3 is made up of 11 amino acids. The complete variable domain, with remaining parts taken from reference TRBV7-9 and TRBJ2-7, reads DTGVSQNPRHKITKRGQNVTFRCDPISEHNRLYWYRQTLGQGPEFLTYFQNEAQLEKSRLLSDRFSAERPKGSFSTLEIQRTEQGDSAMYLCASSLLGFWDFGPGTRLTVT.

This chain joins TRBV29-1 and TRBJ2-1; 10 nucleotides match TRBD2. Germline values: CDR1 SQVTM, CDR2 ANQGSEA. This CDR3 spans 13 amino acids. The CDR3 spells CSQGTSVTNEQFF. The CDR3 region has the DNA TGCAGTCAAGGGACTAGCGTTACCAATGAGCAGTTCTTC.

This chain links TRBV6-1 with TRBJ2-1; the D gene is possibly TRBD2 (6 bases). CDR1 and CDR2 from the germline V gene are MNHNS and SASEGT. The V and J ends lost 10 bases and 7 bases respectively, with 20 bases between them. This CDR3 is built from 14 residues. The CDR3 DNA sequence: TGTGCCATACAAAGGAGGCTCGGGGGAAATGAGCAGTTCTTC. Translated: CAIQRRLGGNEQFF.

This chain connects TRBV2 to TRBJ2-2; the D is unclear. There are 14 residues in the CDR3. The V gene's germline CDR1 is SNHLY and CDR2 FYNNEI. The germline V and J ends were trimmed by 8 bases and 1 base, with 11 bases remaining between them. The CDR3 nucleotides read TGTGCCAGCGAGGCGGATGTGAACACCGGGGAGCTGTTTTTT. As protein: CASEADVNTGELFF.

V and J are TRBV9 and TRBJ2-1; a weak D match, TRBD2 (6 bases). Trimming left V 0 bases short and J 6 bases short, with 13 bases between. Germline lookup yields CDR1 SGDLS and CDR2 YYNGEE. The CDR3 consists of 15 residues. In nucleotides, the CDR3 is TGTGCCAGCAGCGTAGACGGGAGTTCGGGCAATGAGCAGTTCTTC. Translation gives CASSVDGSSGNEQFF.

V gene TRBV30 combines with J gene TRBJ2-7; D might be TRBD1 (6 bases). The CDR3 is made up of 12 amino acids. The germline CDR1 and CDR2 sequences are GTSNPN and SVGIG (reference sequence). Trimming left V 7 bases short and J 2 bases short, with 12 bases between. Written as DNA, the CDR3 is TGTGCCTCCTATGGGGACACCTACGAGCAGTACTTC. Its translation is CASYGDTYEQYF.

This sequence joins TRBV7-3 and TRBJ2-4, with D possibly TRBD1 on 6 matching bases. CDR1 and CDR2 from the germline V gene are SGHTA and FQGTGA. V was shortened by 5 bases and J by 9 bases, with 14 bases between the two germline ends. The length of the CDR3 is 13 residues. CDR3: CASSPTQGRIQYF. CDR3 nucleotides: TGTGCCAGCAGCCCCACCCAGGGGCGCATTCAGTACTTC.

This clone showed up just a few times. The chain is built from TRBV6-1 and TRBJ2-7; 7 bases line up with TRBD1. The junction had 6 bases not matched to a gene; V was cut back by 3 bases and J by 1 base. The germline V gene has CDR1 MNHNS and CDR2 SASEGT. CDR3 length: 15 amino acids. The DNA for the CDR3 is TGTGCCAGCAGTGAGGGTGAGACAGGGTCCTACGAGCAGTACTTC. This gives the protein CASSEGETGSYEQYF.

The CDR3 bases are TGCGCCAGCAGCTTGGTGTGGGGTACTAGCGGGATTTACACCGGGGAGCTGTTTTTT. Protein sequence: CASSLVWGTSGIYTGELFF. The chain couples TRBV5-1 to TRBJ2-2; 10 bases are shared with TRBD2. Per germline, CDR1 SGHRS and CDR2 YFSETQ. Trimming cost V 0 bases and J 3 bases; bases outside gene matches: 11. The CDR3 contains 19 residues.

This chain connects TRBV5-1 to TRBJ1-3; TRBD1 is a possible D gene (6 bases). The V end lost 1 base, the J end lost 3 bases, and 11 bases lay between the germline ends. The germline V gene encodes CDR1 SGHRS and CDR2 YFSETQ. The CDR3 totals 15 residues. In nucleotides, the CDR3 is TGCGCCAGCAGCTTGTGGGGGCAGGGTGGAAACACCATATATTTT. Encoded protein: CASSLWGQGGNTIYF. Using reference TRBV5-1 and TRBJ1-3 for the parts outside the CDR3, the full variable domain is KAGVTQTPRYLIKTRGQQVTLSCSPISGHRSVSWYQQTPGQGLQFLFEYFSETQRNKGNFPGRFSGRQFSNSRSEMNVSTLELGDSALYLCASSLWGQGGNTIYFGEGSWLTVV.

The chain links TRBV5-1 to TRBJ1-5; 7 bases fit TRBD1. The germline V gene has CDR1 SGHRS and CDR2 YFSETQ. This CDR3 region has 19 residues. V was pared by 0 bases and J by 4 bases, with 16 bases of the junction left unmatched. CDR3 sequence reads: CASSLGPQPGTATNQPQHF. Written as DNA, the CDR3 is TGCGCCAGCAGCTTGGGGCCTCAACCCGGGACAGCAACAAATCAGCCCCAGCATTTT.

The rearrangement uses TRBV10-1 and TRBJ1-1; TRBD1 matches at 8 bases. This CDR3 spans 13 amino acids. Germline values: CDR1 WNHNN, CDR2 SYGVQD (reference sequence). V was pared by 6 bases and J by 4 bases, with 4 bases of the junction left unmatched. CDR3 sequence: CASRQGVGTEAFF. DNA of the CDR3: TGCGCCAGCAGACAGGGGGTAGGCACTGAAGCTTTCTTT.

This clone was found once. This chain uses TRBV23-1 with TRBJ2-7, with D possibly matching TRBD2 (6 bases). TRBV23-1 is known as an ORF, though its function is uncertain. Trimming left V 2 bases short and J 3 bases short, with 11 bases between. There are 14 residues in the CDR3. The CDR3 sequence is CASSQGDSIYEQYF. The CDR3 DNA reads as TGCGCCAGCAGTCAAGGGGACTCTATCTACGAGCAGTACTTC.

The chain links TRBV11-2 to TRBJ2-1; 7 nucleotides align to TRBD2. CDR3 length: 14 residues. Looked up from germline, CDR1 is SGHAT and CDR2 is FQNNGV. V shed 5 bases, J shed 5 bases, and the junction held 6 bases outside the gene matches. Written as DNA, the CDR3 is TGTGCCAGCAGCCGCCCGGGGGGAAACAATGAGCAGTTCTTC. Translated: CASSRPGGNNEQFF.

CDR3 residues: CASSLVVWEWPTGELFF. As DNA, the CDR3 is TGTGCCAGCAGCTTAGTGGTGTGGGAGTGGCCCACCGGGGAGCTGTTTTTT. The chain employs TRBV7-9 and TRBJ2-2, with D maybe TRBD2 (5 bases). CDR1 SEHNR and CDR2 FQNEAQ come from the germline V gene (reference sequence). V shed 1 base and J shed 4 bases, with 16 bases lying between them. This CDR3 region has 17 residues.

The V gene is TRBV6-5, the J gene TRBJ2-7, with 7 bases that match TRBD1. The CDR3 loop spans 13 amino acids. CDR1 MNHEY and CDR2 SVGAGI come from the germline V gene. J gave up 2 bases and V 4 bases, and 2 bases lay outside the gene matches. The CDR3 spells CASSFGTAYEQYF. CDR3 DNA: TGTGCCAGCAGTTTCGGGACAGCCTACGAGCAGTACTTC.

This clone was counted only a few times. The chain has TRBV19 and TRBJ2-7, with a tentative D call TRBD2 (6 bases). This CDR3 spans 12 amino acids. Germline values: CDR1 LNHDA, CDR2 SQIVND (reference sequence). Trimming took off 10 bases at V and 5 bases at J, with 15 bases between the two ends. Written as DNA, the CDR3 is TGTGCCACCGGAGGCGGGGCCCACGAGCAGTACTTC. This sequence encodes CATGGGAHEQYF.

The chain has TRBV27 and TRBJ1-1; 9 bases line up with TRBD1. CDR1 is MNHEY and CDR2 is SMNVEV in the germline V gene (reference sequence). The CDR3 covers 14 residues. The trim removed 7 bases at V and 4 bases at J, leaving 7 bases unmatched. Here the CDR3 DNA reads TGTGCCAGCAAACATACAGGGGGCTTCACTGAAGCTTTCTTT. This codes for CASKHTGGFTEAFF.

The chain couples TRBV30 to TRBJ2-7; 9 nucleotides agree with TRBD2. This CDR3 has 13 amino acids. The germline gives CDR1 GTSNPN, CDR2 SVGIG (reference sequence). With 0 bases clipped from V and 4 bases from J, the junction kept 1 base outside the gene matches. Here the CDR3 reads CAWSVAGGYEQYF. CDR3 DNA sequence: TGTGCCTGGAGTGTTGCGGGAGGGTACGAGCAGTACTTC.

This clone has only a few counts. The chain uses TRBV28 and TRBJ2-7; D perhaps matches TRBD2 (5 bases). The CDR3 contains 11 residues. V was pared by 7 bases and J by 10 bases, with 14 bases between. Germline assignment: CDR1 MDHEN and CDR2 SYDVKM. The CDR3 here is CASNDRTGQYF. In nucleotides, the CDR3 is TGTGCCAGCAACGATCGGACGGGACAGTACTTC.